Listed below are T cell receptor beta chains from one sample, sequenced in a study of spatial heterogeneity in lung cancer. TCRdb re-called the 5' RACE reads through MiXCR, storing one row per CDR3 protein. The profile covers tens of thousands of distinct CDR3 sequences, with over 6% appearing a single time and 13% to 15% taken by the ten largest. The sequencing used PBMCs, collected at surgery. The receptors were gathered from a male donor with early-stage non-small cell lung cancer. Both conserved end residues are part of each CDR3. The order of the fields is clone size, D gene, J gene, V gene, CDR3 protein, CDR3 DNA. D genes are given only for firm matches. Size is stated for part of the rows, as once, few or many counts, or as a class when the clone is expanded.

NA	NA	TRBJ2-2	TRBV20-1	CSAAPVENGPTGELFF	TGCAGTGCTGCTCCGGTAGAAAATGGACCCACCGGGGAGCTGTTTTTT
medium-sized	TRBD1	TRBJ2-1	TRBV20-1	CSASGTGGGLRYNEQFF	TGCAGTGCTAGTGGGACAGGGGGCGGATTAAGGTACAATGAGCAGTTCTTC
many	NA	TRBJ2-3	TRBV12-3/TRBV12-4	CASSLASGRGDTQYF	TGTGCCAGCAGTTTAGCTAGCGGAAGGGGGGATACGCAGTATTTT
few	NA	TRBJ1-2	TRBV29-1	CSVETGDRYGYTF	TGCAGCGTCGAAACGGGGGATCGCTATGGCTACACCTTC
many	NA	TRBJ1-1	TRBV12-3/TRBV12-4	CATTFMNTEAFF	TGTGCCACCACGTTCATGAACACTGAAGCTTTCTTT
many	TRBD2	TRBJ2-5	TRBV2	CASSERLAGATDPQYF	TGTGCCAGCAGTGAACGCCTAGCGGGGGCCACCGACCCCCAGTACTTC
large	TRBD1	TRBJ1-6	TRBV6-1	CASSRDRINSPLHF	TGTGCCAGCAGCAGGGACAGAATTAATTCACCCCTCCACTTT
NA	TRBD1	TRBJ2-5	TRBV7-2	CASSQTGMETQYF	TGTGCCAGCAGCCAGACAGGGATGGAGACCCAGTACTTC
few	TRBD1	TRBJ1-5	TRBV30	CAWSVGTVNDQPQHF	TGTGCCTGGAGTGTAGGGACAGTTAACGATCAGCCCCAGCATTTT
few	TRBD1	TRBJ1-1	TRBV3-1	CASSYAGGAGTEAFF	TGTGCCAGCAGCTACGCAGGGGGCGCAGGGACTGAAGCTTTCTTT
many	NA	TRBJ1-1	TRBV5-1	CASHAGPAEMNTEAFF	TGCGCCAGCCACGCCGGGCCAGCAGAAATGAACACTGAAGCTTTCTTT
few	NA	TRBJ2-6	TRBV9	CASSARRDSSGANVLTF	TGTGCCAGCAGCGCTAGGAGGGACAGCTCTGGGGCCAACGTCCTGACTTTC
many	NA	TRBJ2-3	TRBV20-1	CSILGAGTQYF	TGCAGTATCCTCGGGGCTGGTACGCAGTATTTT
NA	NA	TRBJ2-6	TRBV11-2	CASTPGPRLTGANVLTF	TGTGCCAGCACACCGGGACCCCGATTAACTGGGGCCAACGTCCTGACTTTC
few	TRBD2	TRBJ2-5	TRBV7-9	CASSPWPGTKDGETQYF	TGTGCCAGCAGCCCATGGCCTGGGACTAAGGACGGAGAGACCCAGTACTTC
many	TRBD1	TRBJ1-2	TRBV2	CASARDRGLYGYTF	TGTGCCAGCGCTCGGGACAGGGGGCTTTATGGCTACACCTTC
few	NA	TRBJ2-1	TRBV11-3	CASSPRRLPYNEQFF	TGTGCCAGCAGCCCCCGACGATTGCCCTACAATGAGCAGTTCTTC
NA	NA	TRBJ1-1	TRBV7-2	CASSITGTNTEAFF	TGTGCCAGCAGCATCACAGGGACTAACACTGAAGCTTTCTTT
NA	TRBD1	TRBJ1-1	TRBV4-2	CASSQVGDREAFF	TGTGCCAGCAGCCAAGTGGGGGACAGGGAGGCTTTCTTT
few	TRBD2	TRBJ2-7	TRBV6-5	CASRLAGKGEQYF	TGTGCCAGCAGACTAGCGGGGAAGGGGGAGCAGTACTTC
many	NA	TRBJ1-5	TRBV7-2	CASSPSPSGTPYQPQHF	TGTGCCAGCAGCCCAAGCCCCTCCGGGACACCTTATCAGCCCCAGCATTTT
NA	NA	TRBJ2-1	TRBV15	CATSSYRVSYNEQFF	TGTGCCACCAGCAGCTACAGGGTTTCCTACAATGAGCAGTTCTTC
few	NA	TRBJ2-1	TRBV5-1	CASSLQLARDEQFF	TGCGCCAGCAGCTTGCAACTAGCCAGGGATGAGCAGTTCTTC
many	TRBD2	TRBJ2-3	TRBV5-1	CASSLDSGGTDTQYF	TGCGCCAGCAGCTTGGACAGCGGGGGAACAGATACGCAGTATTTT
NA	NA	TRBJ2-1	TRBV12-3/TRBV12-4	CASSSLAGSSYNEQFF	TGTGCCAGCAGTTCCCTGGCGGGTAGCTCCTACAATGAGCAGTTCTTC
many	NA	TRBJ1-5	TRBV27	CASSLQGIRNQPQHF	TGTGCCAGCAGTTTACAGGGAATCCGCAATCAGCCCCAGCATTTT
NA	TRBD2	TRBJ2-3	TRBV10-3	CAISESNSGSTDTQYF	TGTGCCATCAGTGAGTCTAATAGCGGGAGCACAGATACGCAGTATTTT
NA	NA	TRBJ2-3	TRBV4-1	CASSRAGGSTDTQYF	TGCGCCAGCAGCCGAGCCGGGGGCAGCACAGATACGCAGTATTTT
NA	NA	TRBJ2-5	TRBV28	CASSSPWRAVPQETQYF	TGTGCCAGCAGTTCCCCCTGGCGCGCGGTACCCCAAGAGACCCAGTACTTC
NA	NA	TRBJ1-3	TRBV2	CASSELSLSGNTIYF	TGTGCCAGCAGTGAATTAAGTCTCTCTGGAAACACCATATATTTT
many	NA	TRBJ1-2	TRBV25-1	CASSEVGAGDSYGYTF	TGTGCCAGCAGTGAAGTTGGTGCAGGAGACTCCTATGGCTACACCTTC
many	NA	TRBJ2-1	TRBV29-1	CSVGVNEQFF	TGCAGCGTTGGGGTGAATGAGCAGTTCTTC
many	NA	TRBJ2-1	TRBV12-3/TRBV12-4	CASSPQTNEQFF	TGTGCCAGCAGTCCGCAGACGAATGAGCAGTTCTTC
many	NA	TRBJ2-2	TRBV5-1	CASSGDTGELFF	TGCGCCAGCAGTGGAGACACCGGGGAGCTGTTTTTT
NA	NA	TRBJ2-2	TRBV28	CASIPRQSVTGELFF	TGTGCCAGCATTCCTCGGCAGTCGGTCACCGGGGAGCTGTTTTTT
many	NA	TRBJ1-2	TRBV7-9	CASSLETLNYGYTF	TGTGCCAGCAGCTTAGAAACTCTTAACTATGGCTACACCTTC
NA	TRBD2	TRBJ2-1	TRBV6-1	CASPGGGYNEQFF	TGTGCCAGCCCCGGGGGGGGATACAATGAGCAGTTCTTC
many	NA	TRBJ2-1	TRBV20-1	CSAKANEQFF	TGCAGTGCTAAAGCTAATGAGCAGTTCTTC
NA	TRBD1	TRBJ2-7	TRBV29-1	CSVSGQGVSYEQYF	TGCAGCGTTTCGGGACAGGGGGTCTCCTACGAGCAGTACTTC
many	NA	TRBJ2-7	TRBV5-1	CASSFRGGNYEQYF	TGCGCCAGCAGCTTTCGAGGCGGAAACTACGAGCAGTACTTC
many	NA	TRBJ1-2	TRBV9	CASSGHYGYTF	TGTGCCAGCAGCGGACACTATGGCTACACCTTC